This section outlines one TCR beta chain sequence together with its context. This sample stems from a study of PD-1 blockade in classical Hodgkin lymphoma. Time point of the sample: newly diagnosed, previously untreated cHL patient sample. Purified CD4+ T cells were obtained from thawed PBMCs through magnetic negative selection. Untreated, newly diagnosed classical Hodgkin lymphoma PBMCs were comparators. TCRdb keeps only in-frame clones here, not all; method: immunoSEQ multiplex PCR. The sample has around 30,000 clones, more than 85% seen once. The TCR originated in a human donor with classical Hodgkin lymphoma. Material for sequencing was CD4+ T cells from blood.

The DNA of the CDR3 is TGTGCCAGCTCATTGCCAGCAGGAGGGTCTGGGGCCAACGTCCTGACTTTC. Its protein is CASSLPAGGSGANVLTF. The chain joins TRBV18 to TRBJ2-6, with a tentative D call TRBD2 (6 bases). V was pared by 5 bases and J by 1 base, with 15 bases between. This CDR3 has 17 residues. Germline-derived CDR1 and CDR2 are KGHSH and LQKENI. Full variable domain (rest looked up from reference TRBV18 and TRBJ2-6): NAGVMQNPRHLVRRRGQEARLRCSPMKGHSHVYWYRQLPEEGLKFMVYLQKENIIDESGMPKERFSAEFPKEGPSILRIQQVVRGDSAAYFCASSLPAGGSGANVLTFGAGSRLTVL.